This is a list of T cell receptor beta chains from one sample in a study of shared clonotypes between healthy human individuals. Using immunoSEQ multiplex PCR, the repertoire was profiled, and TCRdb retains in-frame clones only, with some absent. The data hold some 1 million clones, with around 74% observed a single time. The sequencing sample was made of memory CD4+ T cells sorted from blood. The receptors were gathered from a man aged 18 to 29 in good health. Each CDR3 is given with its conserved first and last residue. D genes are given only for firm matches. Size is omitted from some rows. Given values are once, few, many or a class for expanded clones.

>.|.|TRBV5-4|TRBJ2-2
CASSLRTDRNTGELFF
TGTGCCAGCAGCTTGCGAACCGACAGGAACACCGGGGAGCTGTTTTTT
>.|.|TRBV2|TRBJ2-2
CASTPGHNTGELFF
TGTGCCAGCACCCCGGGACATAACACCGGGGAGCTGTTTTTT
>TRBD1|few|TRBV7-6|TRBJ2-3
CASSLAETGADTQYF
TGTGCCAGCAGCTTAGCGGAGACAGGGGCAGATACGCAGTATTTT
>TRBD1|.|TRBV4-1|TRBJ2-6
CASSQPTGGASGANVLTF
TGCGCCAGCAGCCAACCCACAGGGGGCGCCTCTGGTGCCAACGTCCTGACTTTC
>TRBD1|.|TRBV7-9|TRBJ2-2
CASSPPLGTGNTGELFF
TGTGCCAGCAGCCCGCCTTTGGGGACAGGGAACACCGGGGAGCTGTTTTTT
>.|.|TRBV10-1|TRBJ2-5
CASSPGYQETQYF
TGCGCCAGCAGTCCGGGGTACCAAGAGACCCAGTACTTC
>.|.|TRBV11-3|TRBJ2-1
CASSFRSGEYNEQFF
TGTGCCAGCAGCTTTCGATCAGGGGAATACAATGAGCAGTTCTTC
>.|.|TRBV7-9|TRBJ1-5
CASSLGASGNQPQHF
TGTGCCAGCAGCTTGGGGGCAAGTGGCAATCAGCCCCAGCATTTT
>.|few|TRBV5-5|TRBJ1-2
CASSLDFGVGYGYTF
TGTGCCAGCAGCTTGGATTTTGGGGTTGGCTATGGCTACACCTTC
>.|.|TRBV9|TRBJ1-1
CASSVGTKNTEAFF
TGTGCCAGCAGCGTAGGGACCAAGAACACTGAAGCTTTCTTT
>TRBD1|.|TRBV7-9|TRBJ2-7
CASSFGQVGEQYF
TGTGCCAGCAGCTTCGGACAGGTAGGCGAGCAGTACTTC
>.|.|TRBV16|TRBJ2-7
CASRPDRFSYEQYF
TGTGCCAGCAGACCCGACAGGTTCTCCTACGAGCAGTACTTC
>TRBD1|.|TRBV7-7|TRBJ2-5
CASSSGQGDRKTQYF
TGTGCTAGCAGCTCGGGACAGGGGGACAGAAAGACCCAGTACTTC
>.|few|TRBV28|TRBJ1-1
CASSLRGRNTEAFF
TGTGCCAGCAGTTTACGGGGGCGGAACACTGAAGCTTTCTTT
>.|.|TRBV5-4|TRBJ2-7
CASSGSLGQSLEQYF
TGTGCCAGCAGCGGATCACTAGGTCAATCCCTCGAGCAGTACTTC
>TRBD1|.|TRBV30|TRBJ1-5
CASSTTGGQPQHF
TGTGCCTCCTCCACGACAGGGGGGCAGCCCCAGCATTTT
>.|.|TRBV7-2|TRBJ2-3
CASSPGWRVARTDTQYF
TGTGCCAGCAGCCCAGGTTGGCGGGTAGCGAGGACAGATACGCAGTATTTT
>TRBD2|.|TRBV19|TRBJ2-2
CASSSAPGGNTGELFF
TGTGCCAGTAGCTCTGCCCCGGGGGGAAACACCGGGGAGCTGTTTTTT
>.|.|TRBV6-5|TRBJ2-2
CASSTGTRASGELFF
TGTGCCAGCAGTACGGGAACTAGGGCCTCCGGGGAGCTGTTTTTT
>TRBD1|few|TRBV30|TRBJ1-5
CAWGQGLRQPQHF
TGTGCCTGGGGACAGGGGCTACGTCAGCCCCAGCATTTT
>.|.|TRBV7-2|TRBJ1-5
CASSLFHADNQPQHF
TGTGCCAGCAGCTTATTTCATGCAGACAATCAGCCCCAGCATTTT
>.|.|TRBV14|TRBJ1-3
CASSQGTGSGNTIYF
TGTGCCAGCAGCCAAGGGACGGGTTCTGGAAACACCATATATTTT
>.|.|TRBV28|TRBJ2-1
CASLAEGSSSYNEQFF
TGTGCCAGCCTCGCGGAGGGGTCAAGCTCCTACAATGAGCAGTTCTTC
>.|.|TRBV7-6|TRBJ1-3
CASSQMTVTSGNTIYF
TGTGCCAGCAGCCAAATGACAGTTACCTCTGGAAACACCATATATTTT
>.|once|TRBV2|TRBJ1-2
CASSPNLPRGYGYTF
TGTGCCAGCAGTCCCAACCTACCACGGGGCTATGGCTACACCTTC
>.|.|TRBV30|TRBJ1-6
CAWSVPTEPYSPLHF
TGTGCCTGGAGTGTACCTACAGAACCTTATTCACCCCTCCACTTT
>TRBD2|.|TRBV7-9|TRBJ2-3
CASSLTAGGLEDTQYF
TGTGCCAGCAGCTTAACAGCGGGGGGGCTTGAAGATACGCAGTATTTT
>TRBD1|many|TRBV19|TRBJ1-1
CASSIIASGQGFGAEAFF
TGTGCCAGTAGTATAATAGCCTCCGGACAGGGGTTCGGGGCTGAAGCTTTCTTT
>TRBD1|.|TRBV7-2|TRBJ2-7
CASSLRGTGWVGQYF
TGTGCCAGCAGCTTAAGGGGGACAGGGTGGGTAGGGCAGTACTTC
>.|.|TRBV7-2|TRBJ1-2
CASGTFGGGYTF
TGTGCCAGCGGGACTTTTGGAGGCGGCTACACCTTC
>.|many|TRBV2|TRBJ2-5
CASSAWGEKTQYF
TGTGCCAGCAGTGCGTGGGGCGAGAAGACCCAGTACTTC
>.|once|TRBV2|TRBJ2-2
CASSEHRNTGELFF
TGTGCCAGCAGTGAACACAGGAACACCGGGGAGCTGTTTTTT
>TRBD1|.|TRBV7-2|TRBJ1-2
CASSRDRAGYGYTF
TGTGCCAGCAGCCGGGACAGGGCGGGCTATGGCTACACCTTC
>.|.|TRBV7-2|TRBJ2-2
CASSLDGRGDGELFF
TGTGCCAGCAGCTTAGACGGTCGGGGAGACGGGGAGCTGTTTTTT
>.|once|TRBV28|TRBJ1-2
CASSGRKGANYGYTF
TGTGCCAGCAGCGGGCGTAAAGGGGCTAACTATGGCTACACCTTC
>.|.|TRBV18|TRBJ2-5
CASSLSGFLQETQYF
TGTGCCAGCTCGCTCTCGGGGTTTCTACAAGAGACCCAGTACTTC
>TRBD2|.|TRBV7-2|TRBJ2-7
CASSSGTSGGYEQYF
TGTGCCAGCAGCTCGGGGACTAGCGGGGGATACGAGCAGTACTTC
>.|few|TRBV18|TRBJ2-3
CASSPWRGDTDTQYF
TGTGCCAGCTCACCATGGCGGGGAGACACAGATACGCAGTATTTT
>.|.|TRBV6-6|TRBJ2-7
CASSPTVISSYEQYF
TGTGCCAGCAGTCCGACGGTTATTAGCTCCTACGAGCAGTACTTC
>TRBD2|.|TRBV6-5|TRBJ2-4
CASSYLAGAKNIQYF
TGTGCCAGCAGTTACCTAGCGGGAGCCAAAAACATTCAGTACTTC
>TRBD1|few|TRBV19|TRBJ2-7
CASSLQGAMSYEQYF
TGTGCCAGTAGTCTACAGGGGGCGATGTCCTACGAGCAGTACTTC
>.|few|TRBV13|TRBJ1-2
CASSYNTPRKGLVYGYTF
TGTGCCAGCAGCTACAACACACCCCGCAAGGGGCTGGTCTATGGCTACACCTTC
>.|.|TRBV6-6|TRBJ1-3
CAVWRSGNTIYF
TGTGCCGTATGGCGGTCTGGAAACACCATATATTTT
>.|.|TRBV7-2|TRBJ1-2
CASSWGPANYGYTF
TGTGCCAGCAGCTGGGGCCCAGCTAACTATGGCTACACCTTC
>.|.|TRBV28|TRBJ2-3
CGCSGTSTDTQYF
TGCGGATGTAGCGGAACTAGCACAGATACGCAGTATTTT
>.|.|TRBV6-5|TRBJ1-2
CASTDSANYGYTF
TGTGCCAGCACCGACAGTGCTAACTATGGCTACACCTTC
>.|.|TRBV4-1|TRBJ1-2
CASSQVDSAIRNYGYTF
TGCGCCAGCAGCCAAGTTGATTCGGCTATTAGAAACTATGGCTACACCTTC
>TRBD1|.|TRBV5-1|TRBJ2-3
CASSSRDSGTDTQYF
TGCGCCAGCAGCTCCCGGGACAGTGGCACAGATACGCAGTATTTT
>TRBD2|.|TRBV5-1|TRBJ2-3
CASSLFSGSSDTQYF
TGCGCCAGCAGCTTGTTTAGCGGGAGCTCAGATACGCAGTATTTT
>.|.|TRBV7-3|TRBJ2-3
CASSFPSTDTQYF
TGTGCCAGCAGCTTTCCTAGCACAGATACGCAGTATTTT
>.|.|TRBV9|TRBJ2-5
CASSVVAAPVGETQYF
TGTGCCAGCAGCGTAGTGGCAGCCCCGGTAGGAGAGACCCAGTACTTC
>TRBD2|once|TRBV5-6|TRBJ2-7
CASSLVSSGGGQRQYF
TGTGCCAGCAGCTTGGTCTCTTCGGGGGGAGGTCAAAGGCAGTACTTC
>.|few|TRBV6-5|TRBJ1-2
CASRVGGFYGYTF
TGTGCCAGCCGGGTGGGGGGCTTCTATGGCTACACCTTC
>.|.|TRBV7-6|TRBJ1-5
CASSLSPPPTGLGQPQHF
TGTGCCAGCAGCTTATCCCCCCCTCCCACAGGGCTGGGGCAGCCCCAGCATTTT
>TRBD2|.|TRBV10-3|TRBJ2-7
CAISEASGAEQYF
TGTGCCATCAGTGAGGCTAGCGGGGCCGAGCAGTACTTC
>TRBD1|few|TRBV27|TRBJ1-1
CASSSTGQGAAEAFF
TGTGCCAGCAGTTCCACCGGACAGGGGGCGGCTGAAGCTTTCTTT
>.|.|TRBV5-1|TRBJ1-5
CASSLEGGSNQPQHF
TGCGCCAGCAGCTTGGAAGGGGGAAGCAATCAGCCCCAGCATTTT
>TRBD1|few|TRBV10-3|TRBJ1-2
CAIREGQVYTF
TGTGCCATCAGGGAGGGACAGGTCTACACCTTC
>.|.|TRBV19|TRBJ1-3
CASSGSGNTIYF
TGTGCCAGTAGTGGCTCTGGAAACACCATATATTTT
>.|few|TRBV15|TRBJ1-5
CATSRDWGGENNQPQHF
TGTGCCACCAGCAGAGATTGGGGAGGGGAAAACAATCAGCCCCAGCATTTT